These 27 T cell receptor beta chains came from one sample sequenced in a study of T-cell memory formation after mild COVID-19. One entry per CDR3 protein results from TCRdb running MiXCR on the 5' RACE reads. The table records 380,000 or so distinct CDR3 sequences, 12% to 15% of them present only once. The sample taken for sequencing was PBMCs or a T cell subset sorted from them (not recorded which). Receptors originate from a man between 18 and 35 years old who had mild COVID-19 (a few samples of this study predate the infection). Cell type and time point are not known.

The rearrangement joins TRBV6-5 to TRBJ2-7; D is uncertain. Germline V lookup: CDR1 MNHEY, CDR2 SVGAGI. CDR3 length: 14 amino acids. Trimming removed 0 bases at V and 3 bases at J, with 9 bases between. The CDR3 DNA is TGTGCCAGCAGTTACTCCCTGGGTCTCTACGAGCAGTACTTC. Translated, it gives CASSYSLGLYEQYF.

This clonotype was observed a few times. The CDR3 coding sequence is TGTGCCAGCAACTCCGGATACTACGAGCAGTACGTC. Translation: CASNSGYYEQYV. The J gene is TRBJ2-7, the V gene TRBV2; D not resolved. Germline V gene data show CDR1 as SNHLY and CDR2 as FYNNEI. The CDR3 loop spans 12 amino acids. Deletions cut 7 bases from V and 3 bases from J, with 10 bases between.

This clonotype was observed a handful of times. The V and J genes are TRBV29-1 and TRBJ2-3; D is unclear. CDR1 and CDR2 (germline): SQVTM, ANQGSEA. The germline V and J ends were trimmed by 4 bases and 0 bases, with 11 bases remaining between them. CDR3 size: 14 residues. The CDR3 sequence: CSVVRASSTDTQYF. In nucleotides, the CDR3 is TGCAGCGTTGTCCGGGCCTCTAGCACAGATACGCAGTATTTT.

The V call is TRBV4-3, the J call TRBJ2-1; 7 nucleotides line up with TRBD1. The CDR3 covers 15 residues. Germline values: CDR1 LGHNA, CDR2 YSLEER. The V and J ends lost 0 bases and 4 bases, in that order; junction bases with no gene match: 3. CDR3 loop: CASSQEGQSYNEQFF. The DNA of the CDR3 is TGCGCCAGCAGCCAAGAGGGACAGTCTTACAATGAGCAGTTCTTC.

The V call is TRBV28, the J call TRBJ2-5; perhaps D is TRBD1 or TRBD2 (6 bases each). The CDR3 contains 14 residues. Between the trimmed V and J ends, which lost 6 bases and 3 bases, there was a span of 14 bases. The germline V gene encodes CDR1 MDHEN and CDR2 SYDVKM. Here the CDR3 reads CASSPRGLKETQYF. CDR3 bases: TGTGCCAGCAGCCCCCGGGGGCTAAAAGAGACCCAGTACTTC.

In this sample, this clonotype turned up a few times. The chain links TRBV29-1 to TRBJ2-1; 7 positions match TRBD2. With V trimmed by 8 bases and J by 8 bases, 6 bases remained unmatched. The germline V gene encodes CDR1 SQVTM and CDR2 ANQGSEA. The CDR3 consists of 11 residues. The DNA of the CDR3 is TGCAGCATTTCTAGCGGCGATGAGCAGTTCTTC. It translates to CSISSGDEQFF.

This clonotype was recorded a few times. V usage is TRBV5-1 and J usage is TRBJ1-2; unclear D gene. The CDR3 covers 14 residues. The germline V gene has CDR1 SGHRS and CDR2 YFSETQ. V was trimmed by 0 bases and J by 4 bases, leaving 10 bases between them. In DNA, the CDR3 is TGCGCCAGCAGCTTGGACGGTTCGGGCTATGGCTACACCTTC. Translation gives CASSLDGSGYGYTF.

The genes are TRBV4-3 and TRBJ2-7, with 9 bases identical to TRBD1. Germline CDR1 LGHNA, CDR2 YSLEER. Unmatched junction bases numbered 14, after V lost 2 bases and J lost 6 bases. This CDR3 has 17 residues. The CDR3 loop is CASSQRSFPGQGGEQYF. DNA of the CDR3: TGCGCCAGCAGCCAACGTTCCTTCCCGGGACAGGGCGGCGAGCAGTACTTC.

The chain employs TRBV20-1 and TRBJ1-3; no definite D call. V lost 5 bases to trimming and J lost 1 base, with 9 bases between them. CDR1 is DFQATT and CDR2 is SNEGSKA in the germline V gene (reference sequence). CDR3 size: 13 residues. The CDR3, as DNA: TGCAGTGCTGCAGACATGTCTGGAAACACCATATATTTT. It specifies CSAADMSGNTIYF.

This clonotype was detected a few times. As DNA, the CDR3 is TGCGCCAGCAGCATAGGGGGCGCGGGAGAGACCCAGTACTTC. This gives the protein CASSIGGAGETQYF. This chain joins TRBV5-1 and TRBJ2-5; TRBD1 matches 7 bases. Germline V gene lookup returns CDR1 SGHRS and CDR2 YFSETQ. Trimming took 4 bases from V and 4 from J; bases not matched to a gene: 7. CDR3 length: 14 amino acids.

The sample holds a few counts of this clonotype. V and J are TRBV7-2 and TRBJ2-1; D may be TRBD1 or TRBD2 (5 bases each). V was shortened by 3 bases and J by 9 bases, with 21 bases between the two germline ends. Germline CDR1 reads SGHTA; CDR2 reads FQGNSA. The CDR3 sequence is 16 residues long. CDR3 sequence: CASSFRIRDLLIEQFF. The DNA of the CDR3 is TGTGCCAGCAGCTTCCGGATACGGGACCTTTTAATTGAGCAGTTCTTC.

The rearrangement joins TRBV4-3 to TRBJ2-1, with TRBD1 identical over 8 bases. Germline assignment: CDR1 LGHNA and CDR2 YSLEER. The CDR3 length is 13 residues. V shed 2 bases and J 7 bases; nucleotides not matched to a gene: 1. CDR3: CASSQNRGNEQFF. In nucleotides, the CDR3 is TGCGCCAGCAGCCAAAACAGGGGGAATGAGCAGTTCTTC.

This rearrangement joins TRBV25-1 to TRBJ1-2, with TRBD1 identical over 7 bases. CDR1 MGHDK and CDR2 SYGVNS come from the germline V gene. This CDR3 region has 12 residues. The V segment lost 4 bases and the J segment 9 bases; nucleotides outside the gene matches: 5. In DNA form, the CDR3 reads TGTGCCAGCAGTGCTAACAGGGGAAGCTACACCTTC. This sequence encodes CASSANRGSYTF.

The gene calls are TRBV29-1 and TRBJ1-1, with D unresolved. This CDR3 region has 12 residues. Germline values: CDR1 SQVTM, CDR2 ANQGSEA. V lost 6 bases to trimming and J lost 4 bases, with 12 bases between them. Here the CDR3 reads CSVSEQGTEAFF. The CDR3 DNA reads as TGCAGCGTCTCAGAACAAGGCACTGAAGCTTTCTTT. Based on the CDR3 plus reference TRBV29-1 and TRBJ1-1, the full variable domain is SAVISQKPSRDICQRGTSLTIQCQVDSQVTMMFWYRQQPGQSLTLIATANQGSEATYESGFVIDKFPISRPNLTFSTLTVSNMSPEDSSIYLCSVSEQGTEAFFGQGTRLTVV.

This clonotype was seen only a few times. The CDR3 sequence: CASSLDTNYGYTF. The CDR3 DNA sequence: TGTGCCAGCAGCTTAGACACTAACTATGGCTACACCTTC. The chain couples TRBV7-2 to TRBJ1-2; no firm D call. This CDR3 spans 13 amino acids. From germline, CDR1 is SGHTA and CDR2 FQGNSA. V gave up 1 base and J gave up 0 bases, with 3 bases separating them.

This clonotype was picked up a small number of times. The rearrangement joins TRBV5-1 to TRBJ1-1, with TRBD1 matching over 7 bases. There are 17 residues in the CDR3. V lost 4 bases to trimming and J lost 4 bases; unmatched junction nucleotides: 16. The germline gives CDR1 SGHRS, CDR2 YFSETQ. The CDR3 coding sequence is TGCGCCAGCAGCCCGGGAGGTACAGGGGTAGGAGGCACTGAAGCTTTCTTT. This translates into CASSPGGTGVGGTEAFF.

The chain couples TRBV20-1 to TRBJ1-2; D is ambiguous. Germline V lookup: CDR1 DFQATT, CDR2 SNEGSKA (reference sequence). CDR3 length equals 12 residues. Trimming removed 1 base from V and 4 bases from J, with 7 bases in between. In DNA form, the CDR3 reads TGCAGTGCTAGAGTTGGGGTCTATGGCTACACCTTC. Amino acid sequence: CSARVGVYGYTF.

This chain joins TRBV9 and TRBJ1-1; 10 bases match TRBD1. Germline trimming cut 0 bases from V and 4 bases from J; bases unmatched to any gene: 3. Germline V gives CDR1 SGDLS, CDR2 YYNGEE. The CDR3 loop spans 15 amino acids. CDR3 in DNA: TGTGCCAGCAGCGTAGATGGACAGGGGGGCACTGAAGCTTTCTTT. Translating gives CASSVDGQGGTEAFF. Full variable domain (outside the CDR3, taken from reference TRBV9 and TRBJ1-1): DSGVTQTPKHLITATGQRVTLRCSPRSGDLSVYWYQQSLDQGLQFLIQYYNGEERAKGNILERFSAQQFPDLHSELNLSSLELGDSALYFCASSVDGQGGTEAFFGQGTRLTVV.

This clonotype has only a few counts. The V call is TRBV12-3 or TRBV12-4, the J call TRBJ1-1; D not resolved. This CDR3 region has 14 residues. Trimming took 3 bases from V and 0 from J, leaving 8 bases between them. The CDR3 DNA follows: TGTGCCAGCAGTTTTTTTCACTTGAACACTGAAGCTTTCTTT. Translated: CASSFFHLNTEAFF.

This clonotype was counted many times. The V call is TRBV9, the J call TRBJ2-5, with D perhaps TRBD2 (6 bases). Germline CDR1 SGDLS, CDR2 YYNGEE. The germline V and J ends were trimmed by 3 bases and 1 base, with 10 bases remaining between them. The CDR3 sequence is 14 residues long. The DNA of the CDR3 is TGTGCCAGCAGCGATTCGGGGGTCCAAGAGACCCAGTACTTC. Protein product: CASSDSGVQETQYF. Full variable domain (rest looked up from reference TRBV9 and TRBJ2-5): DSGVTQTPKHLITATGQRVTLRCSPRSGDLSVYWYQQSLDQGLQFLIQYYNGEERAKGNILERFSAQQFPDLHSELNLSSLELGDSALYFCASSDSGVQETQYFGPGTRLLVL.

Only a few counts were recorded for this clonotype. The rearrangement joins TRBV2 to TRBJ2-3, with a tentative D call TRBD2 (7 bases). The V and J ends lost 7 bases and 2 bases respectively, with 10 bases between them. The CDR3 loop spans 13 amino acids. Per germline, CDR1 SNHLY and CDR2 FYNNEI. CDR3 amino acids: CASKGGNTDTQYF. The CDR3 region has the DNA TGTGCCAGCAAGGGGGGGAACACAGATACGCAGTATTTT.

This clonotype was seen more than once but under ten times. This sequence joins TRBV5-6 and TRBJ2-1, with D perhaps given as TRBD1 or TRBD2 (6 bases each). This CDR3 is built from 13 residues. Germline V lookup: CDR1 SGHDT, CDR2 YYEEEE. V shed 4 bases and J shed 10 bases, with 15 bases lying between them. As DNA, the CDR3 is TGTGCCAGCAGCACAGGAGGGGGATGGGAGCAGTTCTTC. Translated, it gives CASSTGGGWEQFF.

V usage is TRBV7-9 and J usage is TRBJ1-2; 8 positions match TRBD1. From germline, CDR1 is SEHNR and CDR2 FQNEAQ (reference sequence). Losses at the gene ends were 3 bases for V and 6 bases for J; bases not matched to a gene: 6. The CDR3 is 14 residues long. The CDR3 DNA is TGTGCCAGCAGCTTTTTACAGGGGGGGAATGGCTACACCTTC. Amino acid sequence: CASSFLQGGNGYTF.

The CDR3 spells CASSQGGQRGAKNIQYF. The CDR3 DNA sequence: TGCGCCAGCAGCCAAGGTGGTCAGCGGGGGGCCAAAAACATTCAGTACTTC. The gene calls are TRBV4-1 and TRBJ2-4, with 8 bases aligning to TRBD2. With 1 base clipped from V and 1 base from J, the junction kept 6 bases outside the gene matches. The V gene's germline CDR1 is MGHRA and CDR2 YSYEKL. CDR3 length: 17 residues.

The chain carries TRBV19 and TRBJ2-7, with D tentatively TRBD1 (5 bases). V lost 3 bases, J lost 0 bases, and 15 bases lay in between. The V gene's germline CDR1 is LNHDA and CDR2 SQIVND (reference sequence). The length of the CDR3 is 16 residues. CDR3 residues: CASSMLIGEDSYEQYF. The CDR3 DNA follows: TGTGCCAGTAGTATGCTGATAGGGGAAGACTCCTACGAGCAGTACTTC.

This clonotype was found a few times. The chain combines TRBV2 with TRBJ2-2; possibly TRBD2 for D (6 bases). The CDR3 is 13 amino acids. From germline, CDR1 is SNHLY and CDR2 FYNNEI. Trimming removed 6 bases at V and 7 bases at J, with 12 bases between. The CDR3 nucleotides are TGTGCCAGCAGCTCCGGGACTTTCGGGGAGCTGTTTTTT. This gives the protein CASSSGTFGELFF.

The V and J genes are TRBV4-1 and TRBJ1-5; no reliable D call. Per germline, CDR1 MGHRA and CDR2 YSYEKL. The CDR3 is made up of 13 amino acids. The V gene lost 0 bases and the J gene lost 10 bases, with 10 bases spanning the gap. The CDR3 loop is CASSQEGAYPQHF. The CDR3 DNA reads TGCGCCAGCAGCCAAGAAGGAGCGTATCCCCAGCATTTT.